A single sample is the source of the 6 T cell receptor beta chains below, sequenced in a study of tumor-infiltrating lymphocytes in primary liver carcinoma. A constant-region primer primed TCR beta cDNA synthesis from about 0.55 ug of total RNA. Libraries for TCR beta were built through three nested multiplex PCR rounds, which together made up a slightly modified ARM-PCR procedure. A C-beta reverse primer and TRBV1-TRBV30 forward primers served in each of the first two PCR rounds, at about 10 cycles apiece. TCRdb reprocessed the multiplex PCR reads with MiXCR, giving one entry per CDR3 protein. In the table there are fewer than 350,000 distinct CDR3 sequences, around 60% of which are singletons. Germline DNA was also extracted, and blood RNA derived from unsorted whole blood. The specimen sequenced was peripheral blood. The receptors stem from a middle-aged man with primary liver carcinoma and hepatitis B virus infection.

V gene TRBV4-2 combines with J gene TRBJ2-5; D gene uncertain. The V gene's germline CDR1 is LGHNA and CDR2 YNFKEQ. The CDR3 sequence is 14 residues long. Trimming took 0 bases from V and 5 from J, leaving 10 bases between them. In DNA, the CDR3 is TGTGCCAGCAGCCAAGAGCTACATTCGGAGACCCAGTACTTC. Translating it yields CASSQELHSETQYF.

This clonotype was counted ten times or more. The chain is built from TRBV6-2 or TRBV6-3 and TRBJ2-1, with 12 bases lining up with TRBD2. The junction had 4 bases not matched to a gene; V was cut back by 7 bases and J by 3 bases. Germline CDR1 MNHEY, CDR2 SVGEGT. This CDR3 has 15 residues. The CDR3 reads CASKPSGGVYNEQFF. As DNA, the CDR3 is TGTGCCAGCAAGCCTAGCGGGGGGGTCTACAATGAGCAGTTCTTC.

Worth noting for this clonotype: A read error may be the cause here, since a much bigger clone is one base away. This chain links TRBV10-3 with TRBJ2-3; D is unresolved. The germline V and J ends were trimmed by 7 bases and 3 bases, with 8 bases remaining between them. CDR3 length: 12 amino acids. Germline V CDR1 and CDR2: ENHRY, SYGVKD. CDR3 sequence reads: CAINDWTDTQYF. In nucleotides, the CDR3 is TGTGCCATCAATGATTGGACAGATACGCAGTATTTT.

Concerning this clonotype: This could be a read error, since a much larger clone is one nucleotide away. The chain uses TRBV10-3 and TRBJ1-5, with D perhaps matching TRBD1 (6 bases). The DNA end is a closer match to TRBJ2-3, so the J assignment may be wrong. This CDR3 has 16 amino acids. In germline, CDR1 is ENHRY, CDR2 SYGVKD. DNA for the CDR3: TGTGCCATCAGTGAGTCCTCAGGGGTTGGCAATCAGCCCCAGTATTTT. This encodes CAISESSGVGNQPQYF.

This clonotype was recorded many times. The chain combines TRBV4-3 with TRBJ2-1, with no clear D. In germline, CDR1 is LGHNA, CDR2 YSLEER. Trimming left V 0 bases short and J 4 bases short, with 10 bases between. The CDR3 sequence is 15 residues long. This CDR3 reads CASSQEYSLYNEQFF. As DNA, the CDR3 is TGCGCCAGCAGCCAAGAGTACTCCTTATACAATGAGCAGTTCTTC.

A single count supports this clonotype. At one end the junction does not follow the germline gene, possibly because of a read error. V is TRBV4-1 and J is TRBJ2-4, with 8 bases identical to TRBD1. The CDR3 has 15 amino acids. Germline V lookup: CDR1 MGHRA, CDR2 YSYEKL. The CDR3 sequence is CACSRTGGTKNIQYF. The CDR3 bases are TGCGCCTGCAGCCGTACAGGGGGGACCAAAAACATTCAGTACTTC.